The rows below give T cell receptor beta chains drawn from one sample of a study of CD8+ T cells in alopecia areata. Some clones are missing from TCRdb's copy, which holds only in-frame ones; the method was immunoSEQ multiplex PCR. The table has 100,000 to 150,000 clones, 49% seen once. The sample in question was CD8+ T cells sorted from blood, obtained at week 0. Every receptor here comes from a human donor with alopecia areata. CDR3s include the opening cysteine and the closing phenylalanine or tryptophan. Fields, in order: clone size, D gene, J gene, V gene, CDR3 DNA, CDR3 protein. A D gene is named only where the DNA matches it firmly. Expanded clones get a size class; other rows say once, few or many, or leave the size out.

>few|TRBD1|TRBJ2-1|TRBV10-3
TGTGCCATCAGTGACTCGGACAGGGAGTCCTACAATGAGCAGTTCTTC
CAISDSDRESYNEQFF
>few|-|TRBJ2-1|TRBV10-3
TGTGCCATCACTTCGGGGGACTTCTACAATGAGCAGTTCTTC
CAITSGDFYNEQFF
>-|-|TRBJ2-3|TRBV7-9
TGTGCCAGCAGTCGAAGTGAGGAAGATACGCAGTATTTT
CASSRSEEDTQYF
>few|-|TRBJ2-5|TRBV7-8
TGTGCCAGCAGCCCCCTACTCGCAGGGACCAGAGAGACCCAGTACTTC
CASSPLLAGTRETQYF
>few|TRBD1|TRBJ2-4|TRBV6-1
TGTGCCAGCAGTGAAGCCCCCGGGACAGGGGCGGACATTCAGTACTTC
CASSEAPGTGADIQYF
>-|TRBD2|TRBJ2-1|TRBV4-1
TGCGCCAGCAGCCCTGGACTAGGCTGGAATGAGCAGTTCTTC
CASSPGLGWNEQFF
>-|-|TRBJ1-2|TRBV5-1
TGCGCCAGCACCCGAGAGGGGGGCTATGGCTACACCTTC
CASTREGGYGYTF
>-|-|TRBJ1-5|TRBV18
TGTGCCAGCTCACCACCGGGGCAGCCCCAGCATTTT
CASSPPGQPQHF
>few|TRBD2|TRBJ2-7|TRBV5-4
TGTGCCAGCAGCTTGACTAGCGGGGACCGCTACGAGCAGTACTTC
CASSLTSGDRYEQYF
>-|-|TRBJ1-2|TRBV30
TGTGCCTGGAAGCAGGGAGATTACTATGGCTACACCTTC
CAWKQGDYYGYTF
>-|TRBD2|TRBJ2-5|TRBV2
TGTGCCAGCAGTGATGGACTAGCGGGAGAGACCCAGTACTTC
CASSDGLAGETQYF
>-|-|TRBJ1-1|TRBV25-1
TGTGCCAGCAACCCAACAGGGAGGACTGAAGCTTTCTTT
CASNPTGRTEAFF
>medium-sized|-|TRBJ2-5|TRBV7-2
TGTGCCAGCAGCTTTCTAGGGGGCCAAGAGACCCAGTACTTC
CASSFLGGQETQYF
>many|-|TRBJ1-6|TRBV15
TGTGCCACCAGCAGAGACAACTATAATTCACCCCTCCACTTT
CATSRDNYNSPLHF
>few|-|TRBJ1-6|TRBV21-1
TGTGCCAGCAGCACAACAGGGGTTCGATCACCCCTCCACTTT
CASSTTGVRSPLHF
>few|-|TRBJ2-3|TRBV7-9
TGTGCCAGCAGCCAGCGACTTAGCGAGAGCACAGATACGCAGTATTTT
CASSQRLSESTDTQYF
>-|TRBD1|TRBJ2-7|TRBV6-5
TGTGCCAGCAGTTACGGACAGGGTGGCGAGCAGTACTTC
CASSYGQGGEQYF
>-|-|TRBJ2-7|TRBV30
TGTGCCTGGAGTTTCACCGCCAGTTACGAGCAGTACTTC
CAWSFTASYEQYF
>-|TRBD2|TRBJ2-3|TRBV9
TGTGCCAGCAGCGTAATCTCCCCTGCTAGCGGGGACCCCACAGATACGCAGTATTTT
CASSVISPASGDPTDTQYF
>many|TRBD1|TRBJ1-1|TRBV19
TGTGCCAGCGGGGAACAGGGGGCGTCTGAAGCTTTCTTT
CASGEQGASEAFF
>-|-|TRBJ2-7|TRBV29-1
TGCAGCGTTGAATCAAATGGGCAGGGACCCTACGAGCAGTACTTC
CSVESNGQGPYEQYF
>few|-|TRBJ2-5|TRBV7-9
TGTGCCAGCAGCCCGGATGAAGAGACCCAGTACTTC
CASSPDEETQYF
>-|-|TRBJ1-5|TRBV13
TGTGCCAGCAGCTTCGCCAATCAGCCCCAGCATTTT
CASSFANQPQHF
>-|-|TRBJ2-1|TRBV30
TGTGCCTGGAGTGACCGCGACCGGACGTCCGATGAGCAGTTCTTC
CAWSDRDRTSDEQFF
>few|-|TRBJ1-3|TRBV9
TGTGCCAGCAGCGTAGCACAGCCAGGCTCTGGAAACACCATATATTTT
CASSVAQPGSGNTIYF
>few|-|TRBJ1-1|TRBV12-5
TGTGCTAGCCGGGCCGCGACGAACACTGAAGCTTTCTTT
CASRAATNTEAFF
>-|-|TRBJ2-5|TRBV29-1
TGCAGCGTTGATGGGAGACTACCCCAAGAGACCCAGTACTTC
CSVDGRLPQETQYF
>-|-|TRBJ2-7|TRBV6-5
TGTGCCAGCAGTTACTCCGCCCGGACCGGGTCGGAGCAGTACTTC
CASSYSARTGSEQYF
>-|-|TRBJ1-5|TRBV5-6
TGTGCCAGCAGCTTACAGGAAGCCCTCGACCCCCAGCATTTT
CASSLQEALDPQHF
>-|-|TRBJ2-1|TRBV7-6
TGTGCCAGCAGCTTAGCGATCGGAACAAGCGGATACAATGAGCAGTTCTTC
CASSLAIGTSGYNEQFF
>-|-|TRBJ1-2|TRBV30
TGTGCCTGGAGTGCCGGAAACTATGGCTACACCTTC
CAWSAGNYGYTF
>-|-|TRBJ2-7|TRBV7-9
TGTGCCAGCAGCCCCCGTCAGGGTCTTGGGGAGCAGTACTTC
CASSPRQGLGEQYF
>few|TRBD2|TRBJ2-1|TRBV7-3
TGTGCCAGCAGTCTAGCGGGGGGGCCCAGTGAGCAGTTCTTC
CASSLAGGPSEQFF
>-|-|TRBJ1-1|TRBV7-9
TGTGCCAGCTCTAGGGGTCCCGGGGACACTGAAGCTTTCTTT
CASSRGPGDTEAFF
>-|-|TRBJ2-4|TRBV5-1
TGCGCCAGCAGCATTAGCGCAACCAAAAACATTCAGTACTTC
CASSISATKNIQYF
>few|-|TRBJ2-3|TRBV5-1
TGCGCCAGCAGCTTGGCCCGGACAGATACGCAGTATTTT
CASSLARTDTQYF
>few|-|TRBJ2-2|TRBV13
TGTGCCAGCAGCCTCACCCTGGGGCGGGACACCGGGGAGCTGTTTTTT
CASSLTLGRDTGELFF
>-|TRBD1|TRBJ2-7|TRBV29-1
TGCAGCGTTGATCAGGGGACAGGGTTCTACGAGCAGTACTTC
CSVDQGTGFYEQYF
>few|-|TRBJ2-7|TRBV2
TGTGCCAGCAGCGAAAGACAGGAGGGAACCTACGAGCAGTACTTC
CASSERQEGTYEQYF
>-|-|TRBJ2-7|TRBV7-8
TGTGCCAGCAGCTTAGGTAGGGGCAGAAGCTCCTACGAGCAGTACTTC
CASSLGRGRSSYEQYF
>-|TRBD2|TRBJ2-7|TRBV11-2
TGTGCCAGCAGCTTAATGGCTAGCGGGGGTCGGGAGCAGTACTTC
CASSLMASGGREQYF
>-|-|TRBJ1-5|TRBV2
TGTGCCAGCAGTGAATGGCCGAATCAGCCCCAGCATTTT
CASSEWPNQPQHF
>few|TRBD2|TRBJ2-3|TRBV7-8
TGTGCCAGCAGCTCACAGCGGGGGGCCACAGATACGCAGTATTTT
CASSSQRGATDTQYF
>-|-|TRBJ2-7|TRBV27
TGTGCCAGCAGTTGGGGGCGTAGCTACGAGCAGTACTTC
CASSWGRSYEQYF
>few|-|TRBJ1-1|TRBV6-5
TGTGCCAGCAGTACAGGACAGTCGAACACTGAAGCTTTCTTT
CASSTGQSNTEAFF
>few|TRBD1|TRBJ2-7|TRBV27
TGTGCCAGCAGTCCCGGGACAGGGATCTACGAGCAGTACTTC
CASSPGTGIYEQYF
>-|-|TRBJ2-6|TRBV29-1
TGCAGCGTCCACTTACAGGGCGCCTCTGGGGCCAACGTCCTGACTTTC
CSVHLQGASGANVLTF
>-|-|TRBJ1-1|TRBV4-1
TGCGCCAGCAGCCAGCAGGGCGTCACTGAAGCTTTCTTT
CASSQQGVTEAFF
>few|-|TRBJ1-6|TRBV7-2
TGTGCCAGCAGCTTAGGGCCGGATAGGTACAGCTCACCCCTCCACTTT
CASSLGPDRYSSPLHF
>few|-|TRBJ2-6|TRBV14
TGTGCCAGCAGCCAAGATTGGGTGGGCGAGTTCTCTGGGGCCAACGTCCTGACTTTC
CASSQDWVGEFSGANVLTF
>once|-|TRBJ1-2|TRBV2
TGTGCCAGCAGTGAAGTCCAGGCTAACTATGGCTACACCTTC
CASSEVQANYGYTF
>-|-|TRBJ2-3|TRBV7-9
TGTGCCAGCAGCCCAGAACTAACAGATACGCAGTATTTT
CASSPELTDTQYF